What follows are 20 T cell receptor beta chains derived from one specimen sequenced in a study of blood T cell repertoires in COVID-19. The table came from immunoSEQ multiplex PCR; TCRdb's copy has only in-frame clones and leaves some out. The sample yields a few hundred thousand clones, 80% to 90% seen once. Sequences were obtained from peripheral blood. These receptors came from a woman in her thirties or forties who had recovered from COVID-19.

The CDR3 DNA reads TGTGCCAGCAGCCCCGCCTTGGGCGGGACCGGGGAGCTGTTTTTT. Its translation: CASSPALGGTGELFF. The V and J genes are TRBV3-1 (or the pseudogene TRBV3-2) and TRBJ2-2; D possibly corresponds to TRBD2 (5 bases). Deletions cut 4 bases from V and 5 bases from J, with 14 bases between. The CDR3 loop spans 15 amino acids. CDR1 and CDR2 (germline): LGHDT, YNNKEL (reference sequence).

This chain uses TRBV19 with TRBJ2-2; D gene unclear. The V and J ends lost 5 bases and 5 bases respectively, with 6 bases between them. This CDR3 is built from 12 residues. From germline, CDR1 is LNHDA and CDR2 SQIVND (reference sequence). CDR3 nucleotides: TGTGCCAGTAGTTTCTTGACCGGGGAGCTGTTTTTT. It yields the protein CASSFLTGELFF.

CDR3 loop: CSVQGTANTEAFF. The CDR3 DNA follows: TGCAGCGTTCAAGGGACAGCCAACACTGAAGCTTTCTTT. V is TRBV29-1 and J is TRBJ1-1; 7 nucleotides match TRBD1. The CDR3 extends over 13 amino acids. Germline V gene data show CDR1 as SQVTM and CDR2 as ANQGSEA. Trimming took 5 bases from V and 2 from J; bases not matched to a gene: 5.

This chain joins TRBV9 and TRBJ2-5; 10 bases agree with TRBD2. The V segment lost 4 bases and the J segment 5 bases; nucleotides outside the gene matches: 8. Germline CDR1 reads SGDLS; CDR2 reads YYNGEE. This CDR3 spans 15 amino acids. CDR3 sequence: CASSPVAGGRETQYF. The CDR3 region has the DNA TGTGCCAGCAGCCCCGTAGCGGGGGGACGGGAGACCCAGTACTTC.

CDR3 sequence (DNA): TGTGCCAGCAGCTCGGGGACACCTGGAAACACCATATATTTT. Translating gives CASSSGTPGNTIYF. The chain combines TRBV5-6 with TRBJ1-3; D possibly corresponds to TRBD1 (6 bases). Germline assignment: CDR1 SGHDT and CDR2 YYEEEE. CDR3 length: 14 amino acids. The V gene lost 3 bases and the J gene lost 2 bases, with 9 bases spanning the gap. Together with reference TRBV5-6 and TRBJ1-3, the CDR3 gives the full variable domain: DAGVTQSPTHLIKTRGQQVTLRCSPKSGHDTVSWYQQALGQGPQFIFQYYEEEERQRGNFPDRFSGHQFPNYSSELNVNALLLGDSALYLCASSSGTPGNTIYFGEGSWLTVV.

This clone was observed a handful of times. V usage is TRBV18 and J usage is TRBJ2-1; 7 bases line up with TRBD1. J lost 3 bases, V lost 2 bases, and 4 bases had no gene match. Germline assignment: CDR1 KGHSH and CDR2 LQKENI. The CDR3 extends over 15 amino acids. CDR3 DNA: TGTGCCAGCTCACCAGGCCGACAGGGCTACAATGAGCAGTTCTTC. It codes for CASSPGRQGYNEQFF.

CDR3 sequence (DNA): TGCGCCAGCAGTCCCGGACAGGGCAATCAGCCCCAGCATTTT. Translating gives CASSPGQGNQPQHF. The chain has TRBV10-2 and TRBJ1-5, with 7 bases that match TRBD1. This CDR3 region has 14 residues. J gave up 2 bases and V 5 bases, and 3 bases lay outside the gene matches. Germline lookup yields CDR1 WSHSY and CDR2 SAAADI.

J is TRBJ2-2 and V is TRBV6-5; D gene ambiguous. The CDR3 totals 15 residues. The germline V gene encodes CDR1 MNHEY and CDR2 SVGAGI. Trimming pared 5 bases from V and 7 bases from J, leaving 17 bases between. DNA of the CDR3: TGTGCCAGCAGTCCCTTCGCAGGTGATGGCGGGGAGCTGTTTTTT. Translating gives CASSPFAGDGGELFF.

The chain couples TRBV12-3 or TRBV12-4 to TRBJ1-6, with D perhaps matching TRBD1 (5 bases). The length of the CDR3 is 12 residues. V lost 6 bases and J lost 10, with 10 bases in between. The CDR3 sequence is CASSPTASPLHF. CDR3 DNA: TGTGCCAGCAGCCCGACAGCATCACCCCTCCACTTT.

The chain combines TRBV15 with TRBJ2-1; TRBD2 matches 14 bases. CDR1 LNHNV and CDR2 YYDKDF come from the germline V gene (reference sequence). The CDR3 has 15 residues. J gave up 9 bases and V 5 bases, and 6 bases lay outside the gene matches. DNA of the CDR3: TGTGCCACCAGCCCCGGGACTAGCGGGAGAGGTGAGCAGTTCTTC. As protein: CATSPGTSGRGEQFF.

The V gene is TRBV6-5, the J gene TRBJ2-2; D might be TRBD2 (6 bases). Germline V CDR1 and CDR2: MNHEY, SVGAGI. V was shortened by 4 bases and J by 4 bases, with 7 bases between the two germline ends. There are 13 residues in the CDR3. The CDR3, as DNA: TGTGCCAGCAGTTGGGGGGTCACCGGGGAGCTGTTTTTT. Translated: CASSWGVTGELFF.

This sequence joins TRBV19 and TRBJ1-6; D gene unclear. Per germline, CDR1 LNHDA and CDR2 SQIVND (reference sequence). The length of the CDR3 is 15 residues. V lost 5 bases to trimming and J lost 7 bases, with 15 bases between them. The DNA of the CDR3 is TGTGCCAGTAGTGGTATGGGAGGAGGGAATTCACCCCTCCACTTT. Encoded protein: CASSGMGGGNSPLHF.

The rearrangement uses TRBV11-2 and TRBJ2-7; D perhaps matches TRBD2 (6 bases). Trimming left V 4 bases short and J 4 bases short, with 17 bases between. The CDR3 spans 15 residues. Germline CDR1 is SGHAT and CDR2 is FQNNGV. CDR3: CASSSFEVGGYEQYF. CDR3 in DNA: TGTGCCAGCAGCTCCTTCGAGGTTGGAGGGTACGAGCAGTACTTC.

The chain links TRBV6-5 to TRBJ2-7; the D gene is possibly TRBD2 (5 bases). The CDR3 consists of 14 residues. The germline V gene has CDR1 MNHEY and CDR2 SVGAGI. With 0 bases removed from V and 3 bases from J, the gap between germline ends came to 9 bases. CDR3 bases: TGTGCCAGCAGTTACTCGAATGCGGGCTACGAGCAGTACTTC. Translation: CASSYSNAGYEQYF.

The rearrangement links TRBV18 to TRBJ2-3; no clear D. V was clipped by 3 bases and J by 2 bases, with 12 bases between them. The CDR3 length is 15 residues. From germline, CDR1 is KGHSH and CDR2 LQKENI. CDR3 in amino acids: CASSPSSADTDTQYF. The DNA of the CDR3 is TGTGCCAGCTCACCTTCCTCTGCAGACACAGATACGCAGTATTTT.

The chain employs TRBV5-1 and TRBJ2-7; TRBD1 agrees at 7 bases. CDR3 length equals 14 residues. CDR1 and CDR2 (germline): SGHRS, YFSETQ. V lost 4 bases, J lost 7 bases, and 11 bases stayed unmatched. CDR3 bases: TGCGCCAGCAGCGCCGGGACAGCGTCCGAGGAGCAGTACTTC. It codes for CASSAGTASEEQYF.

The V and J genes are TRBV15 and TRBJ2-7; 8 bases are shared with TRBD1. Trimming at V came to 0 bases and at J to 0 bases, leaving 7 bases not matched to a gene. The germline V gene encodes CDR1 LNHNV and CDR2 YYDKDF (reference sequence). The CDR3 runs 17 residues. CDR3 loop: CATSRELAGGLSYEQYF. CDR3 nucleotide sequence: TGTGCCACCAGCAGAGAGTTGGCAGGGGGCCTCTCCTACGAGCAGTACTTC. Looking up the rest from reference TRBV15 and TRBJ2-7 gives the full variable domain: DAMVIQNPRYQVTQFGKPVTLSCSQTLNHNVMYWYQQKSSQAPKLLFHYYDKDFNNEADTPDNFQSRRPNTSFCFLDIRSPGLGDTAMYLCATSRELAGGLSYEQYFGPGTRLTVT.

The genes are TRBV11-3 and TRBJ1-1; the match to TRBD1 covers 9 bases. CDR1 is SGHNT, CDR2 YENEEA, per germline. This CDR3 is built from 13 residues. Trimming removed 6 bases from V and 5 bases from J; junction bases left unmatched: 4. Written as DNA, the CDR3 is TGTGCCAGCAGAACAGGGGGCGGAACTGAAGCTTTCTTT. Protein: CASRTGGGTEAFF.

The V and J genes are TRBV10-3 and TRBJ1-5, with 9 positions matching TRBD1. Trimming took 2 bases from V and 7 from J; bases not matched to a gene: 3. The CDR3 has 14 residues. The germline gives CDR1 ENHRY, CDR2 SYGVKD. The CDR3 DNA is TGTGCCATCAGTGAGGACAGGGGGTACCAGCCCCAGCATTTT. Encoded protein: CAISEDRGYQPQHF.

The V call is TRBV3-1 (or the pseudogene TRBV3-2), the J call TRBJ2-5; TRBD1 agrees at 10 bases. The V gene end was trimmed by 1 base and the J gene end by 1 base; junction bases not matched to a gene: 6. Germline V gives CDR1 LGHDT, CDR2 YNNKEL (reference sequence). The CDR3 spans 17 residues. The CDR3 nucleotides read TGTGCCAGCAGCCAAGGGGATCGACAGGGGGCCCAAGAGACCCAGTACTTC. Residues: CASSQGDRQGAQETQYF.